The sample holds a few counts of the clone carrying this T cell receptor beta chain. What it binds is not known. This CDR3 has 13 residues. V lost 6 bases and J 1 base, leaving 10 bases between the germline ends. Looked up from germline, CDR1 is ENHRY and CDR2 is SYGVKD. This entry is derived from a study of T cell repertoires in cytomegalovirus infection. About the study: Signatures in public TCR beta sequences pointed to both CMV infection and matching HLA type. Overall study results and limits: CMV carriers with the relevant HLA were identified by cumulative public TCR beta family frequency. Ex vivo responses were dominated by HLA-C-restricted CMV-specific TCR beta clonotypes.

One entry per CDR3 protein results from TCRdb running MiXCR on the reads. The table shows 300,000 to 400,000 distinct CDR3 sequences, with about a sixth occurring only once. Sequenced sample: PBMCs. V and J are TRBV10-3 and TRBJ2-7; D not resolved. The TCR sequence derives from a human donor in good health (CMV status not recorded). Some clones in this sample may be carry-over from other donors' samples. The CDR3 nucleotides read TGTGCCATCAGGGGTCGGCTGTCCTACGAGCAGTACTTC. As protein: CAIRGRLSYEQYF.